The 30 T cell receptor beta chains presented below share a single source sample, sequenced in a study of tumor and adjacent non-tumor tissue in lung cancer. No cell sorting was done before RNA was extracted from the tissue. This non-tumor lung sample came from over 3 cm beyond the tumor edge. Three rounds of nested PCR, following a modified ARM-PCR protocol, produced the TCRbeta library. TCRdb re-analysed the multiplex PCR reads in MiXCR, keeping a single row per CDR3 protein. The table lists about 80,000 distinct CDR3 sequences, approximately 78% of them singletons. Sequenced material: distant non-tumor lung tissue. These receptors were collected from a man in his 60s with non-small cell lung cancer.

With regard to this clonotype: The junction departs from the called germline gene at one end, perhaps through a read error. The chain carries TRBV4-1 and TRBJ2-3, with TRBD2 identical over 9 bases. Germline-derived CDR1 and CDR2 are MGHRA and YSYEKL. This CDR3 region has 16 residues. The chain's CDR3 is CSSSQWTSVSTDTQYF. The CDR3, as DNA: TGCTCCAGCAGCCAATGGACTAGCGTTTCAACAGATACGCAGTATTTT.

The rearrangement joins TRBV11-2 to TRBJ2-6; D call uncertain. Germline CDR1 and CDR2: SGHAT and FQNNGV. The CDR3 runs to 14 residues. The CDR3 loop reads CVISPIFRANVLTF. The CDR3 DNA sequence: TGTGTCATCAGTCCTATCTTTAGGGCCAACGTCCTGACTTTC.

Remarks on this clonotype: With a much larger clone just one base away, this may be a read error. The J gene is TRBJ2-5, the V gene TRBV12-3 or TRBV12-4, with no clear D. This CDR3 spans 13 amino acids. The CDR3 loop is CVSSLSPQETQYF. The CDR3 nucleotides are TGTGTCAGCAGTTTATCGCCCCAAGAGACCCAGTACTTC.

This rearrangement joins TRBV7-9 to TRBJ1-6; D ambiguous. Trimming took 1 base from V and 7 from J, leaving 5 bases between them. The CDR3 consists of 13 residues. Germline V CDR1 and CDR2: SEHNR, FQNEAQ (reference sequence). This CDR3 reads CASSLEANSPLHF. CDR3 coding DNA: TGTGCCAGCAGCTTAGAGGCGAATTCACCCCTCCACTTT.

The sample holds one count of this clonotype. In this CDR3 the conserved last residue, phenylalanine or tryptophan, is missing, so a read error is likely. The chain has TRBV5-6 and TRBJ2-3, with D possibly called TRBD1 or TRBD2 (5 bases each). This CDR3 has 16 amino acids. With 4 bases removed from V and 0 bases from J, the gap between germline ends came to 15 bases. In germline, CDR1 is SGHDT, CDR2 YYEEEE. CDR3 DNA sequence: TGTGCCAGCAGCCTGGGGAGAGGGGTTAGCACAGATACGCAGTATCTT. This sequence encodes CASSLGRGVSTDTQYL.

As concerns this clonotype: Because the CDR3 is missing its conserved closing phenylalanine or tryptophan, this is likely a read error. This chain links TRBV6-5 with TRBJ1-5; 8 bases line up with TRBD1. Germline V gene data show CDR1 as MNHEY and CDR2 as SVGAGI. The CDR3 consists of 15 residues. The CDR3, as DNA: TGTACCAGCAGTTACAGAGGACAGGGTAGTCAGCCCCAGCATTCT. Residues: CTSSYRGQGSQPQHS.

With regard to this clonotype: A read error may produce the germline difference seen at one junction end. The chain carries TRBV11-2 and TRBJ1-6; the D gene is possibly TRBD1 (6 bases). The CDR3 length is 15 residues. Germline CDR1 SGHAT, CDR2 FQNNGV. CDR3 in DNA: TGTGCCAGCAGCTTAGGTAGGGACAATAATCCACCCCTCCACTTT. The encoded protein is CASSLGRDNNPPLHF.

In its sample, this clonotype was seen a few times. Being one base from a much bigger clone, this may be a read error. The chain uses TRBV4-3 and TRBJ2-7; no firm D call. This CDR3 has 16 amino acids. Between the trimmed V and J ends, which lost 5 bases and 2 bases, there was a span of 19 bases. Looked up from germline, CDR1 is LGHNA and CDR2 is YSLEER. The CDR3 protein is CASSRLTNPGAYEQYF. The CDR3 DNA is TGCGCCAGCAGCAGACTGACGAACCCTGGGGCCTACGAGCAGTACTTC.

CDR3 residues: CAGRREGDTEAFF. The CDR3 DNA follows: TGCGCAGGCAGGCGAGAGGGTGACACTGAAGCTTTCTTT. V is TRBV4-1 and J is TRBJ1-1, with D unclear. Germline V gene sequence: CDR1 MGHRA, CDR2 YSYEKL. The CDR3 is made up of 13 amino acids.

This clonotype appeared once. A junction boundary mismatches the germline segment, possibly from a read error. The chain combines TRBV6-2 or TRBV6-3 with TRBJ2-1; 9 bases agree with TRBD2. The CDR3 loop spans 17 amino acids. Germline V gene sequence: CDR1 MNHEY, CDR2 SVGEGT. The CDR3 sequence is CASSYSLGAGGMYEQFF. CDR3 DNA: TGTGCCAGCAGCTACTCCCTGGGAGCGGGAGGCATGTATGAGCAGTTCTTC.

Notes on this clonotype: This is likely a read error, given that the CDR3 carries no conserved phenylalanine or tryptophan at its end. CDR3 region: CIASAVTYEQYL. The DNA for the CDR3 is TGCATTGCTAGTGCTGTCACCTACGAGCAGTACTTG. V and J are TRBV20-1 and TRBJ2-7; D gene ambiguous. The CDR3 sequence is 12 residues long. Per germline, CDR1 DFQATT and CDR2 SNEGSKA (reference sequence).

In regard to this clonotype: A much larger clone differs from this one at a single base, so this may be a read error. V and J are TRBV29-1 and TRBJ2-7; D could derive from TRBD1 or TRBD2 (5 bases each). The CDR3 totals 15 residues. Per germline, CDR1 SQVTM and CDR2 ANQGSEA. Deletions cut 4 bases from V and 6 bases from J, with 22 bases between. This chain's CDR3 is CSVGGWGTLSTEQYF. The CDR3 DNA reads TGCAGCGTTGGAGGGTGGGGCACTCTCTCGACCGAGCAGTACTTC.

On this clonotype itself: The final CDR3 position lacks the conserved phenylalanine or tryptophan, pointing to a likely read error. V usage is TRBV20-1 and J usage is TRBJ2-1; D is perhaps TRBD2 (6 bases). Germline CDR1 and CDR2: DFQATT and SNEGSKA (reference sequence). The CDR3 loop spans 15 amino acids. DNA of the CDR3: TGTAGTGCCTTTGGCGGGGAGAACTCCTACAATGAGCAGTTCTTA. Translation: CSAFGGENSYNEQFL.

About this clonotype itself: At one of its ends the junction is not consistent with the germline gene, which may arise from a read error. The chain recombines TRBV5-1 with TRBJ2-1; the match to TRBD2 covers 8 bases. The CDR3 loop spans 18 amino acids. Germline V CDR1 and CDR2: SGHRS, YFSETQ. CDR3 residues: CASSFGASGLSSNNEQFF. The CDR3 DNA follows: TGCGCCAGCAGCTTCGGGGCTAGCGGGTTGAGCTCCAACAATGAGCAGTTCTTC.

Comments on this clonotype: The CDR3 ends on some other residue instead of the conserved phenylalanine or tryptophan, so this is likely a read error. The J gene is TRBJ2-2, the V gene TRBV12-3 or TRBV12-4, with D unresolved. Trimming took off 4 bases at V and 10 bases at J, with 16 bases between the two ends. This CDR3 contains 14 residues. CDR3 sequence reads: CASSSGRGSEELFY. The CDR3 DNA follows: TGTGCCAGCAGTTCCGGGCGAGGTTCCGAGGAGCTGTTTTAT.

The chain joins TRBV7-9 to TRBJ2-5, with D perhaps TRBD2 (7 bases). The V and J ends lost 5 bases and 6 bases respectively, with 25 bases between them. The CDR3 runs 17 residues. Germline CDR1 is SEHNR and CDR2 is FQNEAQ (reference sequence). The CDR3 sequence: CASSPPGGQQAIKTQYF. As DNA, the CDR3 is TGTGCCAGCAGCCCCCCGGGGGGACAACAAGCGATAAAGACCCAGTACTTC.

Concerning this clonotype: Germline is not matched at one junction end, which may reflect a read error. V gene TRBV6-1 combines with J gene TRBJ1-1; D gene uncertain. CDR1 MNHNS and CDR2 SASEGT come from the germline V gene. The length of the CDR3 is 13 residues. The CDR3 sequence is CVSSDTESYRTFF. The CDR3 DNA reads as TGTGTCAGCAGTGATACTGAGTCGTACCGGACTTTCTTT.

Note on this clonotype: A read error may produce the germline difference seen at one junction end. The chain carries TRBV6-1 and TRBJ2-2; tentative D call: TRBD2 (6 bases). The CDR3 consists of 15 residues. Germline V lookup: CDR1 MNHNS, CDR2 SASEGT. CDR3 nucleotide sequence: TGTGCCAGCAGTAGACTAGGGGTTGACACCAGGGAGCTGTTTTTT. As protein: CASSRLGVDTRELFF.

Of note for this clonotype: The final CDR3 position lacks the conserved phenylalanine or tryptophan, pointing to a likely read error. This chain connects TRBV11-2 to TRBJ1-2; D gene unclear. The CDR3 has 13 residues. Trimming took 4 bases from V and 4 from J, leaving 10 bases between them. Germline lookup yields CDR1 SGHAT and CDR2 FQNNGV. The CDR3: CASSSIRSYGYTC. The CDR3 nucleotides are TGTGCCAGCAGCTCCATTAGGAGCTATGGCTACACCTGC.

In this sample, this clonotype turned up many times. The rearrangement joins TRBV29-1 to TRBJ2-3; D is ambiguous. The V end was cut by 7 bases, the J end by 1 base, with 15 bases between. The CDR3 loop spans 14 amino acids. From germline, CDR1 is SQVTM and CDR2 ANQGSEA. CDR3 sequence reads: CSARPNAGTDTQYF. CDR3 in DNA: TGCAGCGCCCGCCCAAACGCGGGCACAGATACGCAGTATTTT.

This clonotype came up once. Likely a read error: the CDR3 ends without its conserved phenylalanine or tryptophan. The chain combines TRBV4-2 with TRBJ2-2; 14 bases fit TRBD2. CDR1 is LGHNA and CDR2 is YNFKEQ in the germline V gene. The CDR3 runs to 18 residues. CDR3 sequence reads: CASSQETSGRVNTGELFL. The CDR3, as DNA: TGTGCCAGCAGTCAAGAGACTAGCGGGAGGGTGAACACCGGGGAGCTGTTTCTT.

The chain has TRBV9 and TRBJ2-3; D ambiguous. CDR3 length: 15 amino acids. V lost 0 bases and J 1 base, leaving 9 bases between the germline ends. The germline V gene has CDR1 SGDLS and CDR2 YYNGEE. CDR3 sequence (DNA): TGTGCCAGCAGCGTAGAGCAAGGCCGCACAGATACGCAGTATTTT. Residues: CASSVEQGRTDTQYF.

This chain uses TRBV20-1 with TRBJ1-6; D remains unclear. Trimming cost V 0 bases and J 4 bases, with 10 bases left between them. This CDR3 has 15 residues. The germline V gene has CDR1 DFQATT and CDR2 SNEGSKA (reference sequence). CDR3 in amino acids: CSARETEWYNSPLHF. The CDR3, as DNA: TGCAGTGCTAGAGAAACGGAATGGTATAATTCACCCCTCCACTTT.

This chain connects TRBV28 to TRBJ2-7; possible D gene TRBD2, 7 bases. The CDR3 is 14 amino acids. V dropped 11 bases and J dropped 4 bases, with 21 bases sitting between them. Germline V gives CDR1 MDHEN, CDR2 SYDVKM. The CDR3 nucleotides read TGTGCCTGTATTTTCCGGGGGGCCCCATACGAGCAGTACTTC. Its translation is CACIFRGAPYEQYF.

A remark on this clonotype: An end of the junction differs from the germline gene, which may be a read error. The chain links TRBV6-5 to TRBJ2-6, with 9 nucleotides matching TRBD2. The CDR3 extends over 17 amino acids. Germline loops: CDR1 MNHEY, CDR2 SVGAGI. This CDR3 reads CASSLAGTSSRVNLLTF. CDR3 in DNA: TGTGCCAGCAGCCTAGCGGGAACCAGCTCTAGGGTCAACCTCCTGACTTTC.

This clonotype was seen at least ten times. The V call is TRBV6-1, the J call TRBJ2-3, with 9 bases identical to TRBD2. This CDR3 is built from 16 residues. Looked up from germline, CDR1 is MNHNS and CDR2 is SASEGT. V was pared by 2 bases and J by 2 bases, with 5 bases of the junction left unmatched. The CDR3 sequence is CASSELAGSYTDTQYF. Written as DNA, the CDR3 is TGTGCCAGCAGTGAACTAGCGGGATCGTACACAGATACGCAGTATTTT.

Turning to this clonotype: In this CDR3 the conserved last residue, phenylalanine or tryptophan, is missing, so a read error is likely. CDR3 protein: CSPKDRADEQFI. The DNA for the CDR3 is TGCAGTCCTAAGGACAGGGCCGATGAGCAGTTCATC. The chain joins TRBV20-1 to TRBJ2-1; 8 nucleotides line up with TRBD1. The CDR3 runs 12 residues. V lost 8 bases and J lost 8; bases outside the gene matches: 8. From germline, CDR1 is DFQATT and CDR2 SNEGSKA (reference sequence).

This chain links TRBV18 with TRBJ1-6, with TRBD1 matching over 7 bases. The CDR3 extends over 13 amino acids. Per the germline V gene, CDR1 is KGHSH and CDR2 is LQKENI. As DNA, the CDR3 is TGTGTCAACTCAGGGGGGACGCCCGCTTCCCTCCACTTT. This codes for CVNSGGTPASLHF.

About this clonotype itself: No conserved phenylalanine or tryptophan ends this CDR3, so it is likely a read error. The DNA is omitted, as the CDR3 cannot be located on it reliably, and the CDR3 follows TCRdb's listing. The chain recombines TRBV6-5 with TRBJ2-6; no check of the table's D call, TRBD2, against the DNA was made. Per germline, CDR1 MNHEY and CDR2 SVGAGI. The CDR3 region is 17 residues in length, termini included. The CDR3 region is CASSLAGASYGANVMTL.

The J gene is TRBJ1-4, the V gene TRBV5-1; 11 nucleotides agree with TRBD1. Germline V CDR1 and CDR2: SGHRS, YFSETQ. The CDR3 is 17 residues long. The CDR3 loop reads CASSLYSGTGGGEKLFF. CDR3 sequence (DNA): TGCGCTAGTAGCTTGTATTCCGGGACAGGGGGAGGTGAAAAACTGTTTTTT. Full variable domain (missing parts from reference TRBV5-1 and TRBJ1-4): KAGVTQTPRYLIKTRGQQVTLSCSPISGHRSVSWYQQTPGQGLQFLFEYFSETQRNKGNFPGRFSGRQFSNSRSEMNVSTLELGDSALYLCASSLYSGTGGGEKLFFGSGTQLSVL.